What follows are 12 T cell receptor beta chains derived from one specimen sequenced in a study of cytomegalovirus exposure and HLA in healthy donors. The study ran its PCR with 60 Vbeta and 13 Jbeta primers. Sequenced by immunoSEQ multiplex PCR; TCRdb stores in-frame clones only, minus some. The repertoire has 120,000 or so clones, about three quarters of them found once; the top ten carry roughly 3.1%. The sample was PBMCs. These receptors all come from a man under 40 in good health and CMV-seronegative.

J is TRBJ2-7 and V is TRBV6-5, with D maybe TRBD1 (5 bases). The V gene's germline CDR1 is MNHEY and CDR2 SVGAGI. V shed 6 bases and J shed 3 bases, with 12 bases lying between them. This CDR3 comprises 13 residues. The CDR3 sequence is CASSQGYFYEQYF. As DNA, the CDR3 is TGTGCCAGCAGCCAGGGCTACTTCTACGAGCAGTACTTC.

DNA of the CDR3: TGCGCCAGCAGCTTGGTGGGGACAGCCAACACTGAAGCTTTCTTT. It specifies CASSLVGTANTEAFF. The chain couples TRBV5-1 to TRBJ1-1, with 7 bases fitting TRBD1. Germline CDR1 and CDR2: SGHRS and YFSETQ. The CDR3 runs to 15 residues. V shed 0 bases and J 2 bases; nucleotides not matched to a gene: 4.

The chain couples TRBV19 to TRBJ1-1, with 9 bases matching TRBD1. The CDR3 sequence is 15 residues long. CDR1 is LNHDA, CDR2 SQIVND, per germline (reference sequence). V trimming: 0 bases; J trimming: 1 base; junction bases outside the gene matches: 0. CDR3 in amino acids: CASSIEQGANTEAFF. CDR3 DNA sequence: TGTGCCAGTAGTATAGAACAGGGGGCGAACACTGAAGCTTTCTTT.

A few counts support this clone. This chain links TRBV7-8 with TRBJ2-6; D is undetermined. Per germline, CDR1 SGHVS and CDR2 FQNEAQ. V dropped 2 bases and J dropped 0 bases, with 11 bases sitting between them. The CDR3 length is 17 residues. The CDR3 is CASSLLLRTSGANVLTF. The CDR3 nucleotides are TGTGCCAGCAGCTTATTGCTGCGTACCTCTGGGGCCAACGTCCTGACTTTC.

The chain recombines TRBV6-5 with TRBJ2-7, with D possibly matching TRBD1 (6 bases). This CDR3 comprises 13 residues. V was cut by 1 base and J by 4 bases, with 8 bases left in between. Looked up from germline, CDR1 is MNHEY and CDR2 is SVGAGI. Here the CDR3 reads CASSYFRGYEQYF. The CDR3 nucleotides are TGTGCCAGCAGTTACTTCAGGGGTTACGAGCAGTACTTC.

V usage is TRBV6-1 and J usage is TRBJ2-2; unclear D gene. The CDR3 totals 14 residues. The germline V gene encodes CDR1 MNHNS and CDR2 SASEGT. Trimming pared 7 bases from V and 3 bases from J, leaving 12 bases between. The CDR3 DNA is TGTGCCAGCACGATAACTAAGGACACCGGGGAGCTGTTTTTT. Protein: CASTITKDTGELFF.

The count of this clone is one. This chain joins TRBV13 and TRBJ1-5; D uncertain. This CDR3 contains 14 residues. Germline CDR1 PRHDT, CDR2 FYEKMQ (reference sequence). V dropped 0 bases and J dropped 3 bases, with 6 bases sitting between them. The CDR3 region has the DNA TGTGCCAGCAGCTTAGGCAGTTTCAATCAGCCCCAGCATTTT. The encoded protein is CASSLGSFNQPQHF.

The chain employs TRBV19 and TRBJ1-4; TRBD1 might be the D (6 bases). The V gene lost 8 bases and the J gene lost 8 bases, with 15 bases spanning the gap. The CDR3 sequence is 13 residues long. Germline values: CDR1 LNHDA, CDR2 SQIVND (reference sequence). This CDR3 reads CASSQVRGEKLFF. CDR3 nucleotides: TGTGCCAGTTCTCAAGTAAGGGGGGAAAAACTGTTTTTT.

J is TRBJ1-3 and V is TRBV5-8; D ambiguous. CDR3 length: 16 residues. V lost 0 bases and J lost 0, with 10 bases in between. Per germline, CDR1 SGHTS and CDR2 YDEGEE. The DNA for the CDR3 is TGTGCCAGCAGCTTGGGAACTCTTCGCTCTGGAAACACCATATATTTT. Residues: CASSLGTLRSGNTIYF.

The CDR3 protein is CASAIAGGPQDTQYF. The CDR3 nucleotides are TGTGCTAGTGCCATAGCGGGAGGGCCGCAGGATACGCAGTATTTT. The chain joins TRBV12-5 to TRBJ2-3; 11 nucleotides agree with TRBD2. Unmatched junction bases numbered 9, after V lost 7 bases and J lost 6 bases. Germline V gives CDR1 LGHNT, CDR2 FRNRAP. The CDR3 consists of 15 residues.

This clone was seen a handful of times. The genes are TRBV27 and TRBJ2-7; TRBD1 is a possible D gene (6 bases). This CDR3 spans 16 amino acids. V shed 0 bases and J shed 2 bases, with 14 bases lying between them. CDR1 MNHEY and CDR2 SMNVEV come from the germline V gene (reference sequence). In DNA, the CDR3 is TGTGCCAGCAGTTTATCGGGGCAGGGGCCCACCTACGAGCAGTACTTC. Amino acids: CASSLSGQGPTYEQYF.

This chain links TRBV15 with TRBJ1-1, with unresolved D. The ends were cut back, 1 base at V and 4 bases at J, with 7 bases in the middle. Germline CDR1 reads LNHNV; CDR2 reads YYDKDF (reference sequence). The CDR3 totals 13 residues. The CDR3 nucleotides read TGTGCCACCAGCAGAGCAGGATTCACTGAAGCTTTCTTT. Protein: CATSRAGFTEAFF.